Listed below are T cell receptor beta chains from one sample, sequenced in a study of shared clonotypes between healthy human individuals. Produced via immunoSEQ multiplex PCR; TCRdb's table is partial and in-frame only. Of hundreds of thousands of clones listed, 95% were seen once; the top ten hold about 0.11%. Source material: naive CD8+ T cells sorted from blood. The source is a woman under 40 in good health. The CDR3 runs from the conserved cysteine through the conserved F or W. The order of the fields is J gene, clone size, D gene, V gene, CDR3 DNA, CDR3 protein. D genes are given only for firm matches. Clone size, where shown, is once, few, many, or a class for clones that have expanded.

TRBJ2-7	.	.	TRBV28	TGTGCCAGCAGTTCCCGCCGTGAGGATAGTCAGGGCTACGAGCAGTACTTC	CASSSRREDSQGYEQYF
TRBJ2-1	.	.	TRBV6-5	TGTGCCAGCAGTTACTCGAATCTAGCCCTCGAGGGGGAGCAGTTCTTC	CASSYSNLALEGEQFF
TRBJ1-1	.	.	TRBV19	TGTGCCAGTAGAGGCACATTGAACACTGAAGCTTTCTTT	CASRGTLNTEAFF
TRBJ2-2	.	TRBD2	TRBV7-2	TGTGCCAGCAGCTTAATTCTAGCGGGAGTGGACGGGGAGCTGTTTTTT	CASSLILAGVDGELFF
TRBJ1-3	.	.	TRBV7-9	TGTGCCAGCAGCCCCACCCGGGATCTCTCTGGAAACACCATATATTTT	CASSPTRDLSGNTIYF
TRBJ1-5	.	.	TRBV28	TGTGCCAGCAGTTGGCCGGGGGGGCAGGAGATTCAGCCCCAGCATTTT	CASSWPGGQEIQPQHF
TRBJ1-1	.	TRBD1	TRBV5-4	TGTGCCAGCAGCTTGTGGACAGGGACTGAAGCTTTCTTT	CASSLWTGTEAFF
TRBJ2-1	.	TRBD2	TRBV11-1	TGTGCCAGCAGCAATGGACTAGCGGGGGACTCCTACAATGAGCAGTTCTTC	CASSNGLAGDSYNEQFF
TRBJ2-3	.	TRBD2	TRBV2	TGTGCCAGCAGTGAATGGCGGGAGGCGTCAGATACGCAGTATTTT	CASSEWREASDTQYF
TRBJ2-1	.	.	TRBV9	TGTGCCAGCACCCCTGGACAGTCCTCCTACAATGAGCAGTTCTTC	CASTPGQSSYNEQFF
TRBJ2-1	.	.	TRBV7-8	TGTGCCAGCAGCTTGACAGGACACAATGAGCAGTTCTTC	CASSLTGHNEQFF
TRBJ1-4	.	TRBD1	TRBV28	TGTGCCAGCAGTTCAACTCTGACGCGCGGGACAGCGATCAGACTTGCAACTAATGAAAAACTGTTTTTT	CASSSTLTRGTAIRLATNEKLFF
TRBJ2-1	.	TRBD1	TRBV25-1	TGTGCCAGCAGTGAATATGGTGGACAGGGGCCGCCCAGGATTGGGCAGTTCTTC	CASSEYGGQGPPRIGQFF
TRBJ2-1	once	.	TRBV5-6	TGTGCCAGCAGCCCCATTGCCAGCGGACCCTACAATGAGCAGTTCTTC	CASSPIASGPYNEQFF
TRBJ2-5	.	TRBD2	TRBV7-2	TGTGCCAGCAGCTTATTGGATCTAGCGGGAAGAGAGACCCAGTACTTC	CASSLLDLAGRETQYF
TRBJ1-2	.	.	TRBV28	TGTGCCAGCAGCTTCTTGGGCCGACGGGTCCGTGGAGGCTACACCTTC	CASSFLGRRVRGGYTF
TRBJ2-1	once	.	TRBV7-6	TGTGCCAGCAGCTTAGAGTTCAGCGGGTACTCCTACAATGAGCAGTTCTTC	CASSLEFSGYSYNEQFF
TRBJ2-1	.	TRBD1	TRBV4-1	TGCGCCAGCAGCCAAGAGTCGGCAGGGGGAATCCCCATCAATGAGCAGTTCTTC	CASSQESAGGIPINEQFF
TRBJ2-7	once	.	TRBV11-2	TGTGCCAGCAGCTTAATCCGGGCTAGCTCCTACGAGCAGTACTTC	CASSLIRASSYEQYF
TRBJ2-7	.	.	TRBV11-2	TGTGCCAGCAGCTTCACGGGATTCTCCTACGAGCAGTACTTC	CASSFTGFSYEQYF
TRBJ2-7	.	.	TRBV30	TGTGCCTGGTCTATCGGAAGCTCCTACGAGCAGTACTTC	CAWSIGSSYEQYF
TRBJ2-2	.	.	TRBV19	TGTGCCAGTAGTAGGCCGAACACCGGGGAGCTGTTTTTT	CASSRPNTGELFF
TRBJ1-1	.	.	TRBV28	TGTGCCAGCAGATACTTCGGGGGCGTGAACACTGAAGCTTTCTTT	CASRYFGGVNTEAFF
TRBJ1-3	.	TRBD1	TRBV13	TGTGCCAGCAGCTCTAGGGGACAGGGGACCTCTGGAAACACCATATATTTT	CASSSRGQGTSGNTIYF
TRBJ2-1	.	TRBD2	TRBV27	TGTGCCAGCGGGACTAGCGGGAGGGAAGAGCAGTTCTTC	CASGTSGREEQFF
TRBJ2-1	.	TRBD2	TRBV27	TGTGCCAGCAGTTTACTAGCGGGAGGGGTCAATGAGCAGTTCTTC	CASSLLAGGVNEQFF
TRBJ2-5	once	.	TRBV9	TGTGCCAGCAGCGTATCCCTTGACAGTTCTCCAGAGACCCAGTACTTC	CASSVSLDSSPETQYF
TRBJ2-1	.	TRBD2	TRBV10-3	TGTGCCATCAGTGTTGATAGCGGGAGTGGATATGAGCAGTTCTTC	CAISVDSGSGYEQFF
TRBJ1-1	.	.	TRBV5-6	TGTGCCAGCAGCTCTGGAGGTGTTACTGAAGCTTTCTTT	CASSSGGVTEAFF
TRBJ2-7	.	.	TRBV27	TGTGCCAGCAGTTCCCAGTTGGCCCACGAGCAGTACTTC	CASSSQLAHEQYF
TRBJ2-1	.	TRBD2	TRBV6-1	TGTGCCAGCAGTGGCCTAGCGGGAAGATTGGGCAATGAGCAGTTCTTC	CASSGLAGRLGNEQFF
TRBJ2-1	.	.	TRBV27	TGTGCCAGCAGTGTAGTCTCCTACAATGAGCAGTTCTTC	CASSVVSYNEQFF
TRBJ2-1	.	.	TRBV14	TGTGCCAGCAGCCACGGGGAACAAGTGGATTACAATGAGCAGTTCTTC	CASSHGEQVDYNEQFF
TRBJ2-3	once	TRBD2	TRBV19	TGTGCCAGTAGCACCCAGCGGGAGTTTTCTGGAGATACGCAGTATTTT	CASSTQREFSGDTQYF
TRBJ2-3	.	.	TRBV14	TGTGCCAGCAGCCAAGATCTGGCGGAGTGGGGCACAGATACGCAGTATTTT	CASSQDLAEWGTDTQYF
TRBJ2-2	.	TRBD2	TRBV6-1	TGTGCCACAGGGACTAGCGGGAGGTACACCGGGGAGCTGTTTTTT	CATGTSGRYTGELFF
TRBJ2-7	.	.	TRBV2	TGTGCCAGCAGTGGGGTCTTTAATCCCTACGAGCAGTACTTC	CASSGVFNPYEQYF
TRBJ2-7	.	TRBD1	TRBV19	TGTGCCAGTAGTATAGAAGGGACAGTGGTGTCCTACGAGCAGTACTTC	CASSIEGTVVSYEQYF
TRBJ2-1	.	TRBD2	TRBV6-1	TGTGCCAGCAGTGAAGTTCCAGCGGGAGGCAATGAGCAGTTCTTC	CASSEVPAGGNEQFF
TRBJ1-2	once	TRBD1	TRBV27	TGTGCCAGCATGGGGACAGGGTCGGGCTACACCTTC	CASMGTGSGYTF